This T cell receptor (beta chain) was identified in a study of blood T cells in healthy people across ages. This CDR3 comprises 14 residues. The germline V gene has CDR1 KGHSH and CDR2 LQKENI. V dropped 2 bases and J dropped 3; count of bases not matched to a gene: 4. Alongside a J-beta primer mix, a sample-barcoded 5' primer served in a second PCR lasting about 7 to 11 cycles. TCRdb recomputed calls from the 5' RACE reads with MiXCR, one row per CDR3 protein. The table includes roughly 1.6 million distinct CDR3 sequences, 34% detected once. The source material was blood. The rearrangement uses TRBV18 and TRBJ2-7, with 7 bases lining up with TRBD1. The receptor's source is a woman in her 30s in good health. This chain's CDR3 is CASSPETGNYEQYF. Here the CDR3 DNA reads TGTGCCAGCTCACCAGAGACAGGGAACTACGAGCAGTACTTC.